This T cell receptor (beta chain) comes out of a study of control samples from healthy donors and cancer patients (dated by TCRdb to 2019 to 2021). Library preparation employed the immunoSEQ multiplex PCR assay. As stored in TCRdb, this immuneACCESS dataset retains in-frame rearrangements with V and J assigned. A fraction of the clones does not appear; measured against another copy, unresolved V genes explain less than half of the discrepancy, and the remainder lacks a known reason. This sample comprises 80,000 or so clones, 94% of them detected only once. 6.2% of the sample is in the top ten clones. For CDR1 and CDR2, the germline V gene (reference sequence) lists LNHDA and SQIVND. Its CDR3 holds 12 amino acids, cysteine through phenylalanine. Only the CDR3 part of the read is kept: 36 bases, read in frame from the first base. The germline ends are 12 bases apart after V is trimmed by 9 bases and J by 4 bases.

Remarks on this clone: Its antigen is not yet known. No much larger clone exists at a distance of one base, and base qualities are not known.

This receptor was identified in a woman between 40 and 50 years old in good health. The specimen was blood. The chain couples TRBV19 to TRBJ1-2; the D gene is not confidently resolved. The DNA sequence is TGTGCCAGCCGAGGACGGTTCTATGGCTACACCTTC. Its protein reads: CASRGRFYGYTF.